The 30 T cell receptor beta chains given below trace back to one sample, sequenced in a study of T cells after yellow fever vaccination. TCRdb independently ran MiXCR on the 5' RACE reads; one entry per CDR3 protein. The sample has about 96,000 distinct CDR3 sequences, about 8.8% seen once; the top ten hold roughly 15%. The sequenced sample was CD8+ T cells not binding an NS4B(214-222) dextramer, sorted from PBMCs, obtained approximately 15 days after the first yellow fever vaccination. These receptors all stem from a man younger than 35 who received the YFV17D yellow fever vaccine.

The V gene is TRBV6-2 or TRBV6-3, the J gene TRBJ1-1; possible D gene TRBD1, 5 bases. The V gene lost 2 bases and the J gene lost 5 bases, with 9 bases spanning the gap. The CDR3 spans 13 residues. Germline CDR1 MNHEY, CDR2 SVGEGT. CDR3 loop: CASSYGRQTEAFF. The CDR3 nucleotides are TGTGCCAGCAGTTACGGTCGACAGACTGAAGCTTTCTTT.

The chain couples TRBV20-1 to TRBJ1-1; D is unresolved. Germline-derived CDR1 and CDR2 are DFQATT and SNEGSKA (reference sequence). The V and J ends lost 3 bases and 1 base respectively, with 12 bases between them. The CDR3 is made up of 14 amino acids. The CDR3 is CSASGLGGNTEAFF. The CDR3 DNA is TGCAGTGCTAGCGGTCTTGGAGGGAACACTGAAGCTTTCTTT.

This clonotype was counted many times. The V gene is TRBV6-2 or TRBV6-3, the J gene TRBJ2-1; 13 nucleotides agree with TRBD2. The CDR3 length is 16 residues. The V and J ends lost 7 bases and 3 bases, in that order; junction bases with no gene match: 6. In germline, CDR1 is MNHEY, CDR2 SVGEGT. CDR3 DNA sequence: TGTGCCAGCACACTCCGGACTAGCGGGGGCTACAATGAGCAGTTCTTC. Translation: CASTLRTSGGYNEQFF.

A few counts support this clonotype. The CDR3, as DNA: TGTGCCACCAGTGACCCGACAGATACGCAGTATTTT. Translated, it gives CATSDPTDTQYF. V usage is TRBV24-1 and J usage is TRBJ2-3, with D uncertain. From germline, CDR1 is KGHDR and CDR2 SFDVKD. The CDR3 spans 12 residues. V dropped 4 bases and J dropped 3 bases, with 4 bases sitting between them.

The sample holds a few counts of this clonotype. CDR3 protein: CASSFPVTSGGGWSTDTQYF. Here the CDR3 DNA reads TGTGCCAGCAGTTTCCCCGTGACTAGCGGGGGGGGCTGGAGCACAGATACGCAGTATTTT. V and J are TRBV28 and TRBJ2-3, with 14 bases fitting TRBD2. V was clipped by 3 bases and J by 0 bases; unmatched bases: 11. The CDR3 has 20 residues. The germline gives CDR1 MDHEN, CDR2 SYDVKM.

Only a few counts were recorded for this clonotype. The chain employs TRBV6-5 and TRBJ2-4; D gene unclear. Trimming pared 4 bases from V and 1 base from J, leaving 11 bases between. The CDR3 has 15 amino acids. The V gene's germline CDR1 is MNHEY and CDR2 SVGAGI. The CDR3, as DNA: TGTGCCAGCAGTTCTACGAACGGGGCCAAAAACATTCAGTACTTC. It is translated as CASSSTNGAKNIQYF.

This clonotype was seen only a few times. V is TRBV12-3 or TRBV12-4 and J is TRBJ1-3, with D possibly being TRBD1 (5 bases). CDR3 length equals 14 residues. Trimming pared 3 bases from V and 4 bases from J, leaving 10 bases between. The CDR3, as DNA: TGTGCCAGCAGTTTTTTCAGGGTGGGAAACACCATATATTTT. Amino acid sequence: CASSFFRVGNTIYF.

The chain uses TRBV3-1 and TRBJ2-1; 10 bases fit TRBD2. Germline CDR1 reads LGHDT; CDR2 reads YNNKEL (reference sequence). J was trimmed by 5 bases and V by 1 base; bases with no gene match: 2. The CDR3 runs 15 residues. CDR3 coding DNA: TGTGCCAGCAGCCAAGGGCTAGCGGGGGACAATGAGCAGTTCTTC. It specifies CASSQGLAGDNEQFF.

This clonotype has a count of ten or more. V and J are TRBV4-3 and TRBJ1-4, with 8 bases fitting TRBD1. The length of the CDR3 is 16 residues. J gave up 8 bases and V 4 bases, and 12 bases lay outside the gene matches. The germline V gene encodes CDR1 LGHNA and CDR2 YSLEER. This CDR3 is CASSLIGGQAPEKLFF. For the CDR3, the DNA is TGCGCCAGCAGCCTGATCGGGGGACAGGCGCCGGAAAAACTGTTTTTT.

This clonotype was counted between two and nine times. V and J are TRBV14 and TRBJ2-7, with no clear D. The CDR3 totals 15 residues. Trimming removed 0 bases at V and 6 bases at J, with 15 bases between. Germline-derived CDR1 and CDR2 are SGHDN and FVKESK. CDR3 sequence (DNA): TGTGCCAGCAGCCAAGATCATGGCCTTGGAGTCGAGCAGTACTTC. Translation: CASSQDHGLGVEQYF.

Many counts were recorded for this clonotype. This chain joins TRBV29-1 and TRBJ2-7; D not certain. V was clipped by 4 bases and J by 4 bases, with 8 bases between them. The germline gives CDR1 SQVTM, CDR2 ANQGSEA. The CDR3 runs to 11 residues. The CDR3 loop reads CSVVLGYEQYF. The DNA of the CDR3 is TGCAGCGTTGTTTTGGGTTACGAGCAGTACTTC.

The chain joins TRBV6-2 or TRBV6-3 to TRBJ1-1; D remains ambiguous. Germline V gene data show CDR1 as MNHEY and CDR2 as SVGEGT. Trimming left V 8 bases short and J 6 bases short, with 10 bases between. The CDR3 spans 11 residues. The CDR3 DNA reads as TGTGCCAGCGGACCCGGGGCTGAAGCTTTCTTT. Translation: CASGPGAEAFF.

This clonotype has a count of ten or more. This chain uses TRBV6-2 or TRBV6-3 with TRBJ2-4, with D tentatively TRBD2 (5 bases). Looked up from germline, CDR1 is MNHEY and CDR2 is SVGEGT. V shed 4 bases and J shed 0 bases, with 13 bases lying between them. This CDR3 has 16 residues. This chain's CDR3 is CASSSWTVLAKNIQYF. The CDR3 DNA reads as TGTGCCAGCAGTTCCTGGACTGTACTAGCCAAAAACATTCAGTACTTC.

This clonotype was seen only a few times. The J gene is TRBJ2-7, the V gene TRBV10-3; maybe TRBD1 (6 bases). This CDR3 is 13 amino acids long. In germline, CDR1 is ENHRY, CDR2 SYGVKD. The ends were cut back, 2 bases at V and 5 bases at J, with 10 bases in the middle. CDR3 in DNA: TGTGCCATCAGTGAGCGGGACACCCACGAGCAGTACTTC. Amino acids: CAISERDTHEQYF.

The CDR3 region has the DNA TGTGCCAGCAGTTTTCTAGCGGGGAGCACAGATACGCAGTATTTT. Protein product: CASSFLAGSTDTQYF. This chain uses TRBV28 with TRBJ2-3; 9 bases are a match to TRBD2. Trimming took 3 bases from V and 0 from J; bases not matched to a gene: 1. Germline V lookup: CDR1 MDHEN, CDR2 SYDVKM. The CDR3 runs to 15 residues.

This clonotype was observed a few times. The rearrangement uses TRBV2 and TRBJ2-2, with TRBD2 as a possible D gene (5 bases). Per the germline V gene, CDR1 is SNHLY and CDR2 is FYNNEI. Trimming cost V 3 bases and J 13 bases, with 18 bases left between them. The CDR3 contains 14 residues. DNA for the CDR3: TGTGCCAGCAGTGATGTGCCGGCGGGCGGTGGGCTGTTTTTT. This gives the protein CASSDVPAGGGLFF.

This clonotype was observed a handful of times. The genes are TRBV4-3 and TRBJ2-5; TRBD2 agrees at 8 bases. The CDR3 is 17 amino acids. Per germline, CDR1 LGHNA and CDR2 YSLEER. Losses at the gene ends were 0 bases for V and 2 bases for J; bases not matched to a gene: 8. Written as DNA, the CDR3 is TGCGCCAGCAGCCAAGAAGGTTTGGGACTAGAACAAGAGACCCAGTACTTC. This sequence encodes CASSQEGLGLEQETQYF.

This clonotype occurred a few times. The chain combines TRBV4-1 with TRBJ1-4; D not resolved. The CDR3 consists of 15 residues. Germline CDR1 and CDR2: MGHRA and YSYEKL. Trimming removed 1 base at V and 0 bases at J, with 6 bases between. CDR3 protein: CASSQGVSTNEKLFF. Written as DNA, the CDR3 is TGCGCCAGCAGCCAAGGGGTCTCAACTAATGAAAAACTGTTTTTT.

The chain carries TRBV12-5 and TRBJ2-1; 9 bases are shared with TRBD1. V lost 1 base to trimming and J lost 5 bases; unmatched junction nucleotides: 6. CDR1 is LGHNT and CDR2 is FRNRAP in the germline V gene. The CDR3 consists of 16 residues. In DNA form, the CDR3 reads TGTGCTAGTGGTTTGGCCGGGACAGGGTATGACAATGAGCAGTTCTTC. This codes for CASGLAGTGYDNEQFF.

The table lists this clonotype with a few counts. This chain uses TRBV7-9 with TRBJ1-2; D is ambiguous. Looked up from germline, CDR1 is SEHNR and CDR2 is FQNEAQ (reference sequence). This CDR3 region has 14 residues. The germline V and J ends were trimmed by 5 bases and 2 bases, with 12 bases remaining between them. CDR3 region: CASSPPLGNYGYTF. Written as DNA, the CDR3 is TGTGCCAGCAGCCCCCCCCTAGGGAACTATGGCTACACCTTC. Supplemented by reference TRBV7-9 and TRBJ1-2, the full variable domain reads DTGVSQNPRHKITKRGQNVTFRCDPISEHNRLYWYRQTLGQGPEFLTYFQNEAQLEKSRLLSDRFSAERPKGSFSTLEIQRTEQGDSAMYLCASSPPLGNYGYTFGSGTRLTVV.

This clonotype was counted at least ten times. The rearrangement joins TRBV4-1 to TRBJ2-1; D is perhaps TRBD1 or TRBD2 (6 bases each). Germline V CDR1 and CDR2: MGHRA, YSYEKL. CDR3 size: 16 residues. The V end was cut by 1 base, the J end by 7 bases, with 17 bases between. In DNA, the CDR3 is TGCGCCAGCAGCCAAGGGGGGACGGGGGCTGTTAATGAGCAGTTCTTC. Residues: CASSQGGTGAVNEQFF.

The chain couples TRBV12-3 or TRBV12-4 to TRBJ2-1; no reliable D call. This CDR3 spans 12 amino acids. Trimming stripped 3 bases from V and 9 bases from J, with 9 bases between. In nucleotides, the CDR3 is TGTGCCAGCAGTTTTTATGTGGGTGAGCAGTTCTTC. This encodes CASSFYVGEQFF.

This clonotype was counted a few times. This CDR3 reads CASSGTENTEAFF. The CDR3 DNA sequence: TGTGCCAGCAGCGGGACGGAGAACACTGAAGCTTTCTTT. V and J are TRBV5-4 and TRBJ1-1; the D gene is possibly TRBD1 (5 bases). The CDR3 contains 13 residues. The germline gives CDR1 SGHNT, CDR2 YYREEE (reference sequence). V dropped 4 bases and J dropped 1 base, with 8 bases sitting between them.

The table lists this clonotype with a few counts. V usage is TRBV6-4 and J usage is TRBJ2-3, with 8 positions matching TRBD1. The CDR3 is 14 residues long. Germline CDR1 is MRHNA and CDR2 is SNTAGT. J lost 3 bases, V lost 6 bases, and 5 bases had no gene match. The CDR3 is CASSDRGGTDTQYF. The CDR3 DNA reads as TGTGCCAGCAGCGACAGGGGTGGAACAGATACGCAGTATTTT.

Judged by abundance, this clonotype is medium-sized. CDR3 in DNA: TGTGCCAGCAGGCCAGGAAACACCATATATTTT. It translates to CASRPGNTIYF. V usage is TRBV6-6 and J usage is TRBJ1-3, with D uncertain. CDR3 size: 11 residues. Germline V gene lookup returns CDR1 MNHNY and CDR2 SVGAGI (reference sequence). The V gene lost 6 bases and the J gene lost 4 bases, with 4 bases spanning the gap.

The genes are TRBV4-1 and TRBJ1-1; 11 nucleotides agree with TRBD1. V gave up 2 bases and J gave up 7 bases; unmatched junction bases: 6. Germline V gives CDR1 MGHRA, CDR2 YSYEKL. The length of the CDR3 is 15 residues. CDR3 amino acids: CASSQPGQGVSEAFF. CDR3 coding DNA: TGCGCCAGCAGCCAACCGGGACAGGGGGTGAGTGAAGCTTTCTTT.

There are a few counts of this clonotype. This chain uses TRBV29-1 with TRBJ2-2, with D hard to call. The CDR3 loop spans 12 amino acids. The germline V and J ends were trimmed by 8 bases and 8 bases, with 15 bases remaining between them. CDR1 SQVTM and CDR2 ANQGSEA come from the germline V gene. CDR3 residues: CSTKLPGGELFF. In nucleotides, the CDR3 is TGCAGCACGAAGTTACCGGGTGGGGAGCTGTTTTTT.

J is TRBJ2-5 and V is TRBV5-4; 7 bases match TRBD2. With V trimmed by 4 bases and J by 7 bases, 10 bases remained unmatched. The CDR3 is 14 amino acids. The germline CDR1 and CDR2 sequences are SGHNT and YYREEE (reference sequence). CDR3 region: CASSPSSGEGTQYF. CDR3 bases: TGTGCCAGCAGCCCCTCCAGCGGGGAGGGGACCCAGTACTTC.

This clonotype appeared a few times. CDR3 coding DNA: TGCGCCAGCAGCCCGGGGGCAGGTAACCTTCAGTACTTC. Amino acid sequence: CASSPGAGNLQYF. The genes are TRBV5-1 and TRBJ2-4; D might be TRBD1 or TRBD2, each matching 6 bases. V was trimmed by 4 bases and J by 11 bases, leaving 16 bases between them. This CDR3 comprises 13 residues. CDR1 is SGHRS and CDR2 is YFSETQ in the germline V gene.

This clonotype has only a few counts. The chain combines TRBV29-1 with TRBJ1-1; no firm D call. The germline V gene encodes CDR1 SQVTM and CDR2 ANQGSEA. CDR3 length equals 12 residues. Trimming removed 3 bases at V and 6 bases at J, with 11 bases between. DNA of the CDR3: TGCAGCGTTGACATGGGGTTCGCTGAAGCTTTCTTT. Translation gives CSVDMGFAEAFF.